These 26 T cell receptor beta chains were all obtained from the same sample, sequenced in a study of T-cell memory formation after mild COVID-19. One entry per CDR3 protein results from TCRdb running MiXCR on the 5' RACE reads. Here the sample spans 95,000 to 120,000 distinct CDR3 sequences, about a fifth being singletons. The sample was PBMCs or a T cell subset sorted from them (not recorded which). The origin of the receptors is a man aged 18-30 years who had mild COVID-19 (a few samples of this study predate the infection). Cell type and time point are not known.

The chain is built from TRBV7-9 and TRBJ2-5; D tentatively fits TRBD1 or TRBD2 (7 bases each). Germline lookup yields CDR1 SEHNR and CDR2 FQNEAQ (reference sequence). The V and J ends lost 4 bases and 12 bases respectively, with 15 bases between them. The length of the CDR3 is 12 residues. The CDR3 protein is CASSWGGDSKYF. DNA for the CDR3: TGTGCCAGCAGCTGGGGGGGGGACAGCAAGTACTTC.

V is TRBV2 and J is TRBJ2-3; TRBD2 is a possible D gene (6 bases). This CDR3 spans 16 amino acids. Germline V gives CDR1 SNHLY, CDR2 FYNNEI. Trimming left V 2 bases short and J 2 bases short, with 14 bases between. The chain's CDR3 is CASSERRGASTDTQYF. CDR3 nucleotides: TGTGCCAGCAGTGAAAGGAGGGGAGCTTCCACAGATACGCAGTATTTT.

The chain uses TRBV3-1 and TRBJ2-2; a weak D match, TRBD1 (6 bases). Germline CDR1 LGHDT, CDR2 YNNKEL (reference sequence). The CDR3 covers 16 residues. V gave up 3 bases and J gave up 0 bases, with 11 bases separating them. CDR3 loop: CASSHPGHANTGELFF. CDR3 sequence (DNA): TGTGCCAGCAGCCACCCGGGACACGCGAACACCGGGGAGCTGTTTTTT.

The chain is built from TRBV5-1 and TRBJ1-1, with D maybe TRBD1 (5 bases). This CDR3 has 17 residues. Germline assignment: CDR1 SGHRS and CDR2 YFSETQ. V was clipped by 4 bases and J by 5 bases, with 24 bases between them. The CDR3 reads CASSLSSWDERNTEAFF. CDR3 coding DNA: TGCGCCAGCAGCCTCAGCTCATGGGACGAAAGAAATACTGAAGCTTTCTTT.

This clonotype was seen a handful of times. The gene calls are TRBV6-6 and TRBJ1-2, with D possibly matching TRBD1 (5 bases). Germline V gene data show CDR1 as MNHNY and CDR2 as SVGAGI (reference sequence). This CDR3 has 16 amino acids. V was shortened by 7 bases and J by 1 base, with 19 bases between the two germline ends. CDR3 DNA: TGTGCCAGCACATCGACCGGGACGGATATTAACTATGGCTACACCTTC. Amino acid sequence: CASTSTGTDINYGYTF.

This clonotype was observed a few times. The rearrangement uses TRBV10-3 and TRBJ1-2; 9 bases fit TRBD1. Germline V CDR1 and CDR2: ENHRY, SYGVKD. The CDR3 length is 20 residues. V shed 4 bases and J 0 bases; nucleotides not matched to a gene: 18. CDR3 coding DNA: TGTGCCATCAGTGCGGGACAGGGAAGTTGGTTGGCAGAAGCTAACTATGGCTACACCTTC. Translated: CAISAGQGSWLAEANYGYTF.

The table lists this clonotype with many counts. CDR3 protein: CASSPRQGVGYGYTF. CDR3 in DNA: TGCGCCAGCAGCCCCCGCCAAGGAGTTGGCTATGGCTACACCTTC. The V call is TRBV4-1, the J call TRBJ1-2; unclear D gene. This CDR3 region has 15 residues. V lost 4 bases to trimming and J lost 4 bases, with 16 bases between them. Looked up from germline, CDR1 is MGHRA and CDR2 is YSYEKL.

The CDR3: CASRNMDRTYGYTF. CDR3 DNA: TGTGCCAGCAGAAATATGGACAGGACCTATGGCTACACCTTC. J is TRBJ1-2 and V is TRBV6-2 or TRBV6-3; the match to TRBD1 covers 7 bases. The CDR3 spans 14 residues. The V segment lost 6 bases and the J segment 4 bases; nucleotides outside the gene matches: 8. The germline CDR1 and CDR2 sequences are MNHEY and SVGEGT.

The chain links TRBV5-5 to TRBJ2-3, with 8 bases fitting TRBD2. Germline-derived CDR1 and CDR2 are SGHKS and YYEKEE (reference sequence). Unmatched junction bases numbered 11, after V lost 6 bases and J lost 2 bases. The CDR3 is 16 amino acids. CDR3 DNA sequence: TGTGCCAGCAACTCCCCGGCGCGGGGGGCCACAGATACGCAGTATTTT. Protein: CASNSPARGATDTQYF.

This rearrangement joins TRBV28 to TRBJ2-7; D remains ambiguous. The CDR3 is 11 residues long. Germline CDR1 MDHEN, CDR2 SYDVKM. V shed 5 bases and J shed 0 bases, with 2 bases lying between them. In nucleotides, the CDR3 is TGTGCCAGCAGTGGCTCCTACGAGCAGTACGTC. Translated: CASSGSYEQYV.

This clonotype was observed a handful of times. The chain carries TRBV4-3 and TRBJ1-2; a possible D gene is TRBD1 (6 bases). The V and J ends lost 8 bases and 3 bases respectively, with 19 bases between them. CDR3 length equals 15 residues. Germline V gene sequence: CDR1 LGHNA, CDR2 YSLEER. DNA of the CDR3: TGCGCCAGCTCCTCAGGGGCAGGGGCCCACTATGGCTACACCTTC. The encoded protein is CASSSGAGAHYGYTF.

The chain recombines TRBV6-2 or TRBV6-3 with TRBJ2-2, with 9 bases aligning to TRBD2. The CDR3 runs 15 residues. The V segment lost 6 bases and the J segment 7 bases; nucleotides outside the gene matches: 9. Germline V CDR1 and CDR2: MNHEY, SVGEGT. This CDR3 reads CASRAGTSPFGELFF. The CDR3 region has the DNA TGTGCCAGCAGAGCCGGGACTAGCCCGTTCGGGGAGCTGTTTTTT.

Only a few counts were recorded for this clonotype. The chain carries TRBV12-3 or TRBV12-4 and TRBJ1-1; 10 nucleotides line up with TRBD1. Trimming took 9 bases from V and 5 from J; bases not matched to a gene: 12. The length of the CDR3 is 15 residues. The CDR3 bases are TGTGCCAGTTGTCCACCCGGGACAGGGGAGACTGAAGCTTTCTTT. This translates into CASCPPGTGETEAFF.

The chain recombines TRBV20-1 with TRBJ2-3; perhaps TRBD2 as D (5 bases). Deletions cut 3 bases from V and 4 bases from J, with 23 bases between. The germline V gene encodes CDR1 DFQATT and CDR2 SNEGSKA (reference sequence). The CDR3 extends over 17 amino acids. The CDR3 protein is CSARNLATTGIADTQYF. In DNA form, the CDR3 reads TGCAGTGCTAGGAACTTGGCTACAACGGGGATAGCAGATACGCAGTATTTT.

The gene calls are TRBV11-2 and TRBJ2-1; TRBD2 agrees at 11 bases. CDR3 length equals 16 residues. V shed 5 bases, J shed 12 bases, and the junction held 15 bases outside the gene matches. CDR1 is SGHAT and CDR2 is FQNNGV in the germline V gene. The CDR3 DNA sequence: TGTGCCAGCAGCAAAACGGGACTAGCGGTGCAGAGTTGGCAGTTCTTC. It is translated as CASSKTGLAVQSWQFF.

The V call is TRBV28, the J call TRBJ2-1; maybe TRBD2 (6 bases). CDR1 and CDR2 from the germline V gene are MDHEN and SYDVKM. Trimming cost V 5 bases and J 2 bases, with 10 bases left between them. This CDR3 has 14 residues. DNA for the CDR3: TGTGCCAGCAGTCCTGTAGCGGCCTACAATGAGCAGTTCTTC. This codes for CASSPVAAYNEQFF.

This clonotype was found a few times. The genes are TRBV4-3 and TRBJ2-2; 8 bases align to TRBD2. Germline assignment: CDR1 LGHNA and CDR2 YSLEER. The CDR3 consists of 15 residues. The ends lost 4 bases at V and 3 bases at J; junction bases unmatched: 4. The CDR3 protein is CASSRAAGDTGELFF. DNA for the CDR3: TGCGCCAGCAGCCGCGCAGCGGGGGACACCGGGGAGCTGTTTTTT.

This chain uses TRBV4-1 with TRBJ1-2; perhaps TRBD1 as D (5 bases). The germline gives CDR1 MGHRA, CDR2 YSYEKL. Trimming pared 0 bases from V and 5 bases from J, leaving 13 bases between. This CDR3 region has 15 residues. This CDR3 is CASSQDKGPGYGYTF. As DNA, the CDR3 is TGCGCCAGCAGCCAAGATAAGGGGCCAGGGTATGGCTACACCTTC.

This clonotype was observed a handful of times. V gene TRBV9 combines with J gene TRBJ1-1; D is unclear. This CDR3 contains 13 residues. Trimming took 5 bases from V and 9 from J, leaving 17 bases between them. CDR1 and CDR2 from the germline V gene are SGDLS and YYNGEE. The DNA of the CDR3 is TGTGCCAGCAGTGCTACCTATGGAGAACAAGCTTTCTTT. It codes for CASSATYGEQAFF.

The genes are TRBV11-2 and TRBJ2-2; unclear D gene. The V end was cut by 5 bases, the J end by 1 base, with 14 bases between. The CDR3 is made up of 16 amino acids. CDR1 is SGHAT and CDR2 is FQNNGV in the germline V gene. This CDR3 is CASSRPASMNTGELFF. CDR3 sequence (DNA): TGTGCCAGCAGCAGACCAGCCTCGATGAACACCGGGGAGCTGTTTTTT.

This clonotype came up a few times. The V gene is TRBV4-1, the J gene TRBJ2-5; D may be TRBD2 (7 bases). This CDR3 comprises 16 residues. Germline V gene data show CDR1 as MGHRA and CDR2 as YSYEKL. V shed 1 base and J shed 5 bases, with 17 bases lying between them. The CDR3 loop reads CASSQGPAGAGETQYF. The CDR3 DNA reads TGCGCCAGCAGCCAAGGGCCTGCGGGGGCTGGGGAGACCCAGTACTTC.

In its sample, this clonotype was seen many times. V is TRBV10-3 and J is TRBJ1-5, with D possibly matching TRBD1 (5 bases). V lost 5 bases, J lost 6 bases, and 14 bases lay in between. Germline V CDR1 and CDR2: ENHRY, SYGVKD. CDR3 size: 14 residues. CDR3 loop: CAISQGATGQPQHF. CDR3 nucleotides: TGTGCCATCAGTCAGGGAGCTACCGGTCAGCCCCAGCATTTT.

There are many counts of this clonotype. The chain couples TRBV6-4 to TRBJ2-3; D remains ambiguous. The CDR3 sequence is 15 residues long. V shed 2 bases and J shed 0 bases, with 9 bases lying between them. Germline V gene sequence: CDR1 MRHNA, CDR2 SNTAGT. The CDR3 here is CASSDRAASTDTQYF. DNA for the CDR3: TGTGCCAGCAGTGACCGTGCAGCTAGCACAGATACGCAGTATTTT.

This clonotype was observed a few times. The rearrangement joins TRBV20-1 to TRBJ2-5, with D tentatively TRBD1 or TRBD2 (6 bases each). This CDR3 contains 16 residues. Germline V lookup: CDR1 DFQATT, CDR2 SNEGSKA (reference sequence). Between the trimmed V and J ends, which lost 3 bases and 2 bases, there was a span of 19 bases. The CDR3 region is CSAREGGRGVQETQYF. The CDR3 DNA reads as TGCAGTGCTAGGGAAGGAGGTAGGGGGGTTCAAGAGACCCAGTACTTC.

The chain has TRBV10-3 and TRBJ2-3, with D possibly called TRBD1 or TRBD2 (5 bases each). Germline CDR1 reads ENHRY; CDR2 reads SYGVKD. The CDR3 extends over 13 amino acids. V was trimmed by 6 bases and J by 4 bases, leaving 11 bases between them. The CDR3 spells CAIRGTFPDTQYF. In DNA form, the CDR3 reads TGTGCCATCAGAGGGACCTTTCCAGATACGCAGTATTTT.

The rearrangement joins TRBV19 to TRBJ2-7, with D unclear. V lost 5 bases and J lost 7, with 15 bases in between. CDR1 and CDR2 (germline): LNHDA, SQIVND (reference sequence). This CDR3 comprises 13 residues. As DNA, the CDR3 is TGTGCCAGTAGTGTCAAAGGGCTTCGGGAGCAGTACTTC. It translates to CASSVKGLREQYF.